Shown below are 32 T cell receptor beta chains from a single sample sequenced in a study of T cell responses to AZD1222 COVID-19 vaccine. The method was immunoSEQ multiplex PCR; TCRdb's version includes in-frame clones alone and lacks a portion of them. The sample yields 150,000 to 200,000 clones, 90% seen once. Sequencing was performed on peripheral blood, taken on day 0 of AZD1222 vaccination. These receptors were obtained from an adult in good health.

There are a few counts of this clone. The chain is built from TRBV18 and TRBJ1-5; D is ambiguous. The CDR3 is 15 residues long. V was trimmed by 0 bases and J by 0 bases, leaving 6 bases between them. Germline CDR1 and CDR2: KGHSH and LQKENI. The CDR3 DNA reads TGTGCCAGCTCACCACCAGAGAATAGCAATCAGCCCCAGCATTTT. Protein: CASSPPENSNQPQHF.

V and J are TRBV11-1 and TRBJ2-3; 11 bases map to TRBD2. From germline, CDR1 is SGHAT and CDR2 FQDESV (reference sequence). The CDR3 runs 16 residues. Trimming cost V 5 bases and J 0 bases; bases outside gene matches: 4. The CDR3 nucleotides are TGTGCCAGCAGCCCCACTAGCGGGGGAAGCACAGATACGCAGTATTTT. This gives the protein CASSPTSGGSTDTQYF.

This chain links TRBV4-3 with TRBJ2-2; the D is unclear. The CDR3 runs 15 residues. Germline assignment: CDR1 LGHNA and CDR2 YSLEER. V dropped 0 bases and J dropped 1 base, with 6 bases sitting between them. CDR3 in amino acids: CASSQDLRNTGELFF. CDR3 nucleotides: TGCGCCAGCAGCCAAGATCTTAGGAACACCGGGGAGCTGTTTTTT.

The chain is built from TRBV15 and TRBJ1-1; no reliable D call. V lost 7 bases and J lost 0, with 12 bases in between. The CDR3 has 14 residues. CDR1 LNHNV and CDR2 YYDKDF come from the germline V gene (reference sequence). The CDR3 region has the DNA TGTGCCACCACCCCCGAGGAAGTGAACACTGAAGCTTTCTTT. The encoded protein is CATTPEEVNTEAFF.

V gene TRBV6-2 or TRBV6-3 combines with J gene TRBJ1-2; possibly TRBD1 for D (5 bases). In germline, CDR1 is MNHEY, CDR2 SVGEGT. V gave up 0 bases and J gave up 8 bases, with 10 bases separating them. The CDR3 spans 13 residues. The CDR3 protein is CASSYSGGRGYTF. CDR3 sequence (DNA): TGTGCCAGCAGTTACTCCGGGGGACGGGGCTACACCTTC.

This chain connects TRBV6-5 to TRBJ1-1; TRBD1 agrees at 7 bases. V shed 11 bases, J shed 2 bases, and the junction held 5 bases outside the gene matches. Germline CDR1 reads MNHEY; CDR2 reads SVGAGI. The CDR3 has 12 amino acids. The CDR3 coding sequence is TGTGCCGGGGGACAGTTAAACACTGAAGCTTTCTTT. It yields the protein CAGGQLNTEAFF.

Here the CDR3 DNA reads TGTGCAAGTCGCCCGCCTTTAGGGGGTGGGAGCAATCAGCCCCAGCATTTT. It translates to CASRPPLGGGSNQPQHF. The chain couples TRBV12-2 to TRBJ1-5; the D segment call TRBD1 is taken from the table without a DNA check. TRBV12-2 is classified as a pseudogene. The CDR3 extends over 17 amino acids.

V gene TRBV19 combines with J gene TRBJ2-2, with D maybe TRBD1 (6 bases). Trimming took 3 bases from V and 5 from J, leaving 28 bases between them. Looked up from germline, CDR1 is LNHDA and CDR2 is SQIVND (reference sequence). This CDR3 is 20 amino acids long. In DNA, the CDR3 is TGTGCCAGTAGTATCTTAGGTGTTGGGGGCGAAAGAATTGGAACCGGGGAGCTGTTTTTT. Its translation is CASSILGVGGERIGTGELFF.

This clone has a single count. The CDR3 nucleotides read TGTGCCAGCAGCGTAGGGGGGGGCGCAGGTCGTAGCAATCAGCCCCAGCATTTT. Its translation is CASSVGGGAGRSNQPQHF. The V call is TRBV9, the J call TRBJ1-5; D might be TRBD1 (6 bases). Trimming stripped 0 bases from V and 0 bases from J, with 16 bases between. The CDR3 length is 18 residues. CDR1 and CDR2 from the germline V gene are SGDLS and YYNGEE.

The gene calls are TRBV7-2 and TRBJ1-1; 12 positions match TRBD1. The CDR3 is 14 residues long. Germline CDR1 is SGHTA and CDR2 is FQGNSA. V shed 6 bases and J 7 bases; nucleotides not matched to a gene: 6. In DNA form, the CDR3 reads TGTGCCAGCAGGCGGGGACAGGGGGCGATTGAAGCTTTCTTT. Its translation: CASRRGQGAIEAFF.

V gene TRBV19 combines with J gene TRBJ2-5, with TRBD1 identical over 9 bases. Per the germline V gene, CDR1 is LNHDA and CDR2 is SQIVND (reference sequence). Trimming removed 4 bases from V and 6 bases from J; junction bases left unmatched: 9. This CDR3 is 15 amino acids long. The CDR3 DNA sequence: TGTGCCAGTAGTACATCCGGGACAGGGCAGAAGACCCAGTACTTC. Translated, it gives CASSTSGTGQKTQYF.

The rearrangement joins TRBV7-2 to TRBJ2-5; a possible D gene is TRBD2 (7 bases). Germline V lookup: CDR1 SGHTA, CDR2 FQGNSA. The CDR3 extends over 13 amino acids. V shed 4 bases and J shed 4 bases, with 10 bases lying between them. CDR3 sequence reads: CASSSRGGETQYF. Written as DNA, the CDR3 is TGTGCCAGCAGCTCTAGGGGGGGAGAGACCCAGTACTTC.

In this sample, this clone turned up many times. The chain couples TRBV19 to TRBJ1-2; D gene ambiguous. CDR1 LNHDA and CDR2 SQIVND come from the germline V gene (reference sequence). CDR3 size: 14 residues. The V gene lost 7 bases and the J gene lost 2 bases, with 14 bases spanning the gap. The CDR3 spells CASTQDGINYGYTF. Written as DNA, the CDR3 is TGTGCCAGTACACAAGACGGTATAAACTATGGCTACACCTTC.

The genes are TRBV27 and TRBJ1-1, with D possibly TRBD1 on 5 matching bases. The CDR3 covers 15 residues. V gave up 3 bases and J gave up 2 bases, with 13 bases separating them. CDR1 and CDR2 from the germline V gene are MNHEY and SMNVEV (reference sequence). The CDR3 sequence is CASSFARDVNTEAFF. CDR3 sequence (DNA): TGTGCCAGCAGTTTCGCCCGGGACGTAAACACTGAAGCTTTCTTT.

J is TRBJ1-6 and V is TRBV6-2 or TRBV6-3, with unresolved D. Germline CDR1 MNHEY, CDR2 SVGEGT. The CDR3 extends over 16 amino acids. V lost 5 bases and J 0 bases, leaving 11 bases between the germline ends. CDR3 sequence reads: CASSALPSSYNSPLHF. The CDR3 DNA follows: TGTGCCAGCAGTGCCCTTCCAAGCTCCTATAATTCACCCCTCCACTTT.

V usage is TRBV5-8 and J usage is TRBJ1-4, with D possibly being TRBD1 (5 bases). The CDR3 has 13 residues. Trimming left V 4 bases short and J 5 bases short, with 9 bases between. The germline gives CDR1 SGHTS, CDR2 YDEGEE. CDR3 DNA sequence: TGTGCCAGCAGCGGGGCCGAAAATGAAAAACTGTTTTTT. This gives the protein CASSGAENEKLFF. The full variable domain, rest sourced from reference TRBV5-8 and TRBJ1-4, is EAGVTQSPTHLIKTRGQQATLRCSPISGHTSVYWYQQALGLGLQFLLWYDEGEERNRGNFPPRFSGRQFPNYSSELNVNALELEDSALYLCASSGAENEKLFFGSGTQLSVL.

The genes are TRBV7-2 and TRBJ2-7, with 11 bases aligning to TRBD2. The J segment lost 3 bases and the V segment lost 7 bases, leaving 5 bases of the junction unmatched. Germline values: CDR1 SGHTA, CDR2 FQGNSA. This CDR3 has 14 amino acids. CDR3 loop: CASTPGLAGYEQYF. The CDR3 DNA follows: TGTGCCAGCACCCCCGGACTAGCGGGCTACGAGCAGTACTTC.

The chain uses TRBV10-3 and TRBJ1-6; 10 bases agree with TRBD1. With V trimmed by 6 bases and J by 4 bases, 6 bases remained unmatched. Germline loops: CDR1 ENHRY, CDR2 SYGVKD. This CDR3 is 16 amino acids long. The CDR3 DNA reads as TGTGCCATCAGCAGCGGACAGGGGGAATATAATTCACCCCTCCACTTT. Translating it yields CAISSGQGEYNSPLHF.

The chain recombines TRBV5-6 with TRBJ1-1, with unresolved D. Germline CDR1 SGHDT, CDR2 YYEEEE. V dropped 3 bases and J dropped 8 bases, with 11 bases sitting between them. The CDR3 is 12 amino acids. The CDR3 bases are TGTGCCAGCAGCTCTGGGTGGCAGGAAGCTTTCTTT. As protein: CASSSGWQEAFF.

The rearrangement uses TRBV5-1 and TRBJ2-3; D is uncertain. Germline loops: CDR1 SGHRS, CDR2 YFSETQ. The V gene lost 0 bases and the J gene lost 2 bases, with 1 base spanning the gap. The CDR3 is 12 residues long. The CDR3 DNA reads as TGCGCCAGCAGCTTGGACACAGATACGCAGTATTTT. Its translation is CASSLDTDTQYF. Full variable domain (missing parts from reference TRBV5-1 and TRBJ2-3): KAGVTQTPRYLIKTRGQQVTLSCSPISGHRSVSWYQQTPGQGLQFLFEYFSETQRNKGNFPGRFSGRQFSNSRSEMNVSTLELGDSALYLCASSLDTDTQYFGPGTRLTVL.

The chain recombines TRBV19 with TRBJ2-2, with D possibly being TRBD1 (6 bases). Germline values: CDR1 LNHDA, CDR2 SQIVND (reference sequence). This CDR3 contains 11 residues. V shed 10 bases and J shed 7 bases, with 10 bases lying between them. The CDR3 is CATGTYGELFF. CDR3 nucleotide sequence: TGTGCCACCGGGACATACGGGGAGCTGTTTTTT.

V and J are TRBV18 and TRBJ1-5; D gene ambiguous. Germline lookup yields CDR1 KGHSH and CDR2 LQKENI. The V gene lost 2 bases and the J gene lost 7 bases, with 15 bases spanning the gap. This CDR3 region has 15 residues. CDR3 protein: CASSPSSGSGQPQHF. As DNA, the CDR3 is TGTGCCAGCTCACCAAGTTCCGGATCCGGCCAGCCCCAGCATTTT.

The rearrangement uses TRBV30 and TRBJ2-3, with D hard to call. The CDR3 is 14 amino acids. Trimming pared 1 base from V and 2 bases from J, leaving 10 bases between. Germline CDR1 and CDR2: GTSNPN and SVGIG (reference sequence). In DNA form, the CDR3 reads TGTGCCTGGAGTGGGCTCCGCTCCACAGATACGCAGTATTTT. This codes for CAWSGLRSTDTQYF. Combining the CDR3 with reference TRBV30 and TRBJ2-3 gives the whole variable domain SQTIHQWPATLVQPVGSPLSLECTVEGTSNPNLYWYRQAAGRGLQLLFYSVGIGQISSEVPQNLSASRPQDRQFILSSKKLLLSDSGFYLCAWSGLRSTDTQYFGPGTRLTVL.

J is TRBJ2-7 and V is TRBV11-2; a possible D gene is TRBD2 (5 bases). The CDR3 totals 12 residues. Trimming took 1 base from V and 6 from J, leaving 7 bases between them. From germline, CDR1 is SGHAT and CDR2 FQNNGV. The CDR3 is CASSLGRIEQYF. The DNA for the CDR3 is TGTGCCAGCAGCTTAGGGAGGATCGAGCAGTACTTC.

This rearrangement joins TRBV23-1 to TRBJ1-1; unclear D gene. TRBV23-1 is recorded as an ORF, its role being uncertain. This CDR3 has 14 residues. Trimming shortened V by 0 bases and J by 3 bases, and 8 bases separated the two germline ends. The CDR3 region is CASSQSSGYTEAFF. In nucleotides, the CDR3 is TGCGCCAGCAGTCAATCATCGGGGTACACTGAAGCTTTCTTT.

The chain has TRBV11-2 and TRBJ2-7; possibly TRBD1 for D (6 bases). V lost 1 base and J lost 4, with 11 bases in between. Germline assignment: CDR1 SGHAT and CDR2 FQNNGV. The CDR3 totals 14 residues. In nucleotides, the CDR3 is TGTGCCAGCAGCTTAGTGGGACAACTATACGAGCAGTACTTC. Its translation is CASSLVGQLYEQYF.

V usage is TRBV6-2 or TRBV6-3 and J usage is TRBJ2-7; 10 nucleotides line up with TRBD1. The V gene's germline CDR1 is MNHEY and CDR2 SVGEGT. V shed 0 bases, J shed 3 bases, and the junction held 5 bases outside the gene matches. This CDR3 spans 16 amino acids. This CDR3 reads CASSYSTGQGHYEQYF. The CDR3 DNA reads as TGTGCCAGCAGTTACTCGACGGGACAGGGGCACTACGAGCAGTACTTC.

J is TRBJ1-2 and V is TRBV9; D not resolved. CDR3 length: 12 residues. The germline CDR1 and CDR2 sequences are SGDLS and YYNGEE. V lost 4 bases and J lost 13, with 17 bases in between. In DNA form, the CDR3 reads TGTGCCAGCAGCCCAAATGCCCGGGATCTCACCTTC. This translates into CASSPNARDLTF.

The chain employs TRBV5-1 and TRBJ1-2; the D gene is possibly TRBD1 (5 bases). CDR1 and CDR2 from the germline V gene are SGHRS and YFSETQ. The CDR3 loop spans 15 amino acids. V gave up 0 bases and J gave up 4 bases, with 13 bases separating them. The CDR3 bases are TGCGCCAGCAGCTTGGATCCGGGACGGCTCTATGGCTACACCTTC. Protein sequence: CASSLDPGRLYGYTF.

The chain uses TRBV25-1 and TRBJ1-1; 9 nucleotides match TRBD1. Germline V gene sequence: CDR1 MGHDK, CDR2 SYGVNS. This CDR3 is built from 15 residues. V lost 5 bases to trimming and J lost 4 bases; unmatched junction nucleotides: 8. The CDR3 DNA reads TGTGCCAGCAGTCCCGGGACAGGGAGAATCACTGAAGCTTTCTTT. Protein: CASSPGTGRITEAFF.

This rearrangement joins TRBV6-2 or TRBV6-3 to TRBJ1-5; 9 bases fit TRBD1. Losses at the gene ends were 5 bases for V and 2 bases for J; bases not matched to a gene: 7. Germline V gene lookup returns CDR1 MNHEY and CDR2 SVGEGT. The CDR3 covers 16 residues. DNA for the CDR3: TGTGCCAGCAGTCAAACAGGGGGCTATCGCAATCAGCCCCAGCATTTT. Its protein is CASSQTGGYRNQPQHF.

The CDR3 DNA is TGTGCCACCAGTGATTTGTCGGGGATCAATCAGCCCCAGCATTTT. Its translation is CATSDLSGINQPQHF. The rearrangement links TRBV24-1 to TRBJ1-5, with no clear D. This CDR3 comprises 15 residues. V shed 0 bases and J shed 3 bases, with 8 bases lying between them. Germline CDR1 reads KGHDR; CDR2 reads SFDVKD.